The clone carrying this T cell receptor (beta chain) was seen repeatedly, ten times or more. Its target is unknown. This record belongs to a study of human T cells and chemical hapten exposure. Background on the study: Sensitization was performed using 2% DPC on a roughly 2 cm by roughly 2 cm upper inner arm skin site.

Time point meaning: patch test 1, 2 weeks after DPC sensitization. Treatment indicated: therapeutic diphenylcyclopropenone sensitization with weekly scalp DPC. Blood sampling preceded each patch test application. CDR3 length: 16 amino acids. J lost 3 bases, V lost 7 bases, and 13 bases had no gene match. Unique molecular identifiers were attached to individual cDNA molecules during library preparation. TCRdb analysed the RACE reads with MiXCR anew, one entry per CDR3 protein. The data show some 81,000 distinct CDR3 sequences, about 6.8% seen once. Study findings and constraints: The number of TCRs over 1 in 1000 frequency stayed unchanged after DPC.

The TCR originated in a woman aged 25 to 45 with alopecia areata. Some clones in this sample may be carry-over from other donors' samples. The specimen comprised whole blood, sampled in connection with sensitization to the hapten diphenylcyclopropenone (DPC). This chain joins TRBV12-3 or TRBV12-4 and TRBJ1-1, with 8 positions matching TRBD1. The CDR3 sequence is CASIPQQGAGDTEAFF. The CDR3 region has the DNA TGTGCCAGCATACCACAGCAGGGGGCCGGAGACACTGAAGCTTTCTTT.